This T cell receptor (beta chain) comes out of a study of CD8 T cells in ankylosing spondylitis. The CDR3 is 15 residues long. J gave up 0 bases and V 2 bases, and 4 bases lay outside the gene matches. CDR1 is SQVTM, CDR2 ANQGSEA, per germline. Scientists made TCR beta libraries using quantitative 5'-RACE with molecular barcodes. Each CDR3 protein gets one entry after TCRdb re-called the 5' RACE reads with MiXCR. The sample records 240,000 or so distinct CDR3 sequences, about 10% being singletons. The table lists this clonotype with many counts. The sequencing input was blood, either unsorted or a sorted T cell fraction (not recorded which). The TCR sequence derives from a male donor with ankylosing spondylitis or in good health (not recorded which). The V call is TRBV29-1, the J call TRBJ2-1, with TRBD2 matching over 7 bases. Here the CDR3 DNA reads TGCAGCGTTGAATCAGGCGGGAGCTCCTACAATGAGCAGTTCTTC. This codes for CSVESGGSSYNEQFF.